A single sample gave rise to the 6 T cell receptor beta chains below, sequenced in a study of blood T cells in healthy people across ages. A J-beta primer mix and a sample-barcoded 5' primer were used in a second PCR of roughly 7 to 12 cycles. MiXCR, applied by TCRdb to the 5' RACE reads, yields one record per CDR3 protein. This table holds some 1 million distinct CDR3 sequences, under 55% found once. Material for sequencing was blood. These receptors were taken from an older woman in good health.

CDR3: CATKSSGRNNEQFF. The CDR3 bases are TGTGCCACCAAGAGTAGCGGGAGAAACAATGAGCAGTTCTTC. The chain links TRBV2 to TRBJ2-1; 9 nucleotides match TRBD2. This CDR3 contains 14 residues. Losses at the gene ends were 10 bases for V and 5 bases for J; bases not matched to a gene: 9. Germline CDR1 and CDR2: SNHLY and FYNNEI.

The CDR3 coding sequence is TGTGCCAGCAGTATCCCGGGCTATCCGGTCAATGAGCAGTTCTTC. This codes for CASSIPGYPVNEQFF. V is TRBV6-5 and J is TRBJ2-1; the D is unclear. The CDR3 contains 15 residues. V dropped 5 bases and J dropped 6 bases, with 17 bases sitting between them. Looked up from germline, CDR1 is MNHEY and CDR2 is SVGAGI.

The V gene is TRBV30, the J gene TRBJ2-7; 12 bases line up with TRBD1. The CDR3 has 15 amino acids. Germline V lookup: CDR1 GTSNPN, CDR2 SVGIG (reference sequence). J lost 2 bases, V lost 2 bases, and 4 bases had no gene match. CDR3 bases: TGTGCCTGGAGTCTCGGGACAGGGGGCCCCTACGAGCAGTACTTC. Amino acid sequence: CAWSLGTGGPYEQYF.

This chain joins TRBV27 and TRBJ2-1; TRBD1 aligns across 7 bases. Germline CDR1 and CDR2: MNHEY and SMNVEV (reference sequence). This CDR3 spans 14 amino acids. The junction had 10 bases not matched to a gene; V was cut back by 5 bases and J by 9 bases. As DNA, the CDR3 is TGTGCCAGCAGTGCCCGGGACAGTCTCCGTGAGCAGTTCTTC. It translates to CASSARDSLREQFF.

Note on this clonotype: This sequence may be a read error, since a much larger clone differs from it by one base. The V gene is TRBV28, the J gene TRBJ2-5, with 8 bases matching TRBD1. CDR3 size: 13 residues. Germline CDR1 MDHEN, CDR2 SYDVKM. This CDR3 reads CASGLTRGLEQYF. CDR3 coding DNA: TGTGCCAGCGGTTTGACCAGGGGGCTTGAGCAGTACTTC.

The V and J genes are TRBV10-3 and TRBJ2-3; 11 bases line up with TRBD2. This CDR3 is built from 19 residues. The ends lost 0 bases at V and 2 bases at J; junction bases unmatched: 10. The germline V gene has CDR1 ENHRY and CDR2 SYGVKD. For the CDR3, the DNA is TGTGCCATCAGTGAGTCGACAGGGACTAGCGGAACTCTCACAGATACGCAGTATTTT. Its protein product is CAISESTGTSGTLTDTQYF.